This T cell receptor beta chain was identified during a study of shared clonotypes between healthy human individuals. Only in-frame clones appear in the TCRdb table, and some are missing; sequencing was by immunoSEQ multiplex PCR. The repertoire holds more than 1.2 million clones, 98% seen once, with 0.3% to 0.45% in the top ten. General study points: Some clonotypes were shared by all four sorted-subset donors, while others were not shared. The non-shared ones had lower generation probabilities than the shared ones.

In regard to this clone: What it binds is not known.

The J segment lost 2 bases and the V segment lost 1 base, leaving 1 base of the junction unmatched. Germline CDR1 and CDR2: SGHAT and FQNNGV. The CDR3 consists of 14 residues. The rearrangement uses TRBV11-2 and TRBJ1-2; TRBD1 matches at 7 bases. This sequence was found in a man aged 25-45 years in good health. The specimen sequenced was naive CD4+ T cells sorted from blood. Subset reported: CD45RA+ positively selected. CDR3 sequence (DNA): TGTGCCAGCAGCTTAGGGACAGGAAACTATGGCTACACCTTC. Translated, it gives CASSLGTGNYGYTF.